There are many counts of the clone carrying this T cell receptor beta chain. The target antigen is unknown. Using MiXCR, TCRdb re-called clones from the PCR reads. Of approximately 35,000 clones in the sample, 21% were seen once. Every patient underwent thyroid surgery untreated. The germline V gene has CDR1 SGHNT and CDR2 YYREEE (reference sequence). The CDR3 length is 13 residues. V shed 3 bases, J shed 7 bases, and the junction held 4 bases outside the gene matches. This sample was included in a study of metastatic and nonmetastatic thyroid tumors. On the study more broadly: The study looked at repertoires side by side in blood and in tumor or nodule tissue from malignant and benign thyroid patients. Study-level points and caveats: When malignant thyroid tumors were compared with benign nodules, TCR beta diversity was reportedly significantly higher in the malignant tumors. This held in both blood and tumor samples.

The source of this sequence is a male donor with papillary thyroid cancer or a benign thyroid nodule (not recorded which). Some clones in this sample may be carry-over from other donors' samples. Sequences were obtained from tumor tissue. This rearrangement joins TRBV5-4 to TRBJ1-1; 9 bases match TRBD1. The CDR3 nucleotides are TGTGCCAGCAGCTGGGACAGGGCCGGTGAAGCTTTCTTT. Amino acid sequence: CASSWDRAGEAFF.